This T cell receptor (beta chain) was recorded in a study of blood T cells in healthy people across ages. Regarding the study as a whole: More naive CD4+ cells and higher diversity marked long-lived donors relative to aged donors.

Comments on this clonotype: Its specificity is not known.

The CDR3 contains 14 residues. The germline V gene has CDR1 MGHDK and CDR2 SYGVNS. Trimming removed 6 bases from V and 5 bases from J, with 14 bases in between. A second PCR, run for roughly 7 to 12 cycles, used a sample-barcoded 5' primer plus a J-beta primer mix. TCRdb analysed the 5' RACE reads with MiXCR anew, one entry per CDR3 protein. The table shows roughly 800,000 distinct CDR3 sequences, with roughly 50% occurring only once. This clonotype was sampled from a young man in good health. J is TRBJ2-4 and V is TRBV25-1, with D perhaps matching TRBD1 (7 bases). Material for sequencing was blood. The CDR3 DNA reads TGTGCCAGCAGAGACGCCAGGGGGGAAAACATTCAGTACTTC. As protein: CASRDARGENIQYF.